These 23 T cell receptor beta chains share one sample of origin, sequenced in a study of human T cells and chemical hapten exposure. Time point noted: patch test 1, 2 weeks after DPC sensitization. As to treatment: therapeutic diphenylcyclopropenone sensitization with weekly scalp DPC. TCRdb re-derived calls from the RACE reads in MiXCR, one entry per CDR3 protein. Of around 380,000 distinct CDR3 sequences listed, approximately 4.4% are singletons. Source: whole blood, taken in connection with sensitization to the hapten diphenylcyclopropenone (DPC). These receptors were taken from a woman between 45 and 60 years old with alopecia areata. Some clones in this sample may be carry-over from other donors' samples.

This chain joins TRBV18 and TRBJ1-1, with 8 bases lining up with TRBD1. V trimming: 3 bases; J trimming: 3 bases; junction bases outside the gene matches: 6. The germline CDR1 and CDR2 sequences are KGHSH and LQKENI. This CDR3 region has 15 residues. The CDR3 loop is CASSPQTGADTEAFF. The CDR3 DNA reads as TGTGCCAGCTCACCCCAGACAGGGGCGGACACTGAAGCTTTCTTT.

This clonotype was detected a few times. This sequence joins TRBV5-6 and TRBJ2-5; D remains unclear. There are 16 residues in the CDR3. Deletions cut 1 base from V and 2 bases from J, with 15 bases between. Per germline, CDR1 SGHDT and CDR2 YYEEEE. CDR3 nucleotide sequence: TGTGCCAGCAGCTTGTCCAGGATCCCAAAACAAGAGACCCAGTACTTC. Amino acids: CASSLSRIPKQETQYF.

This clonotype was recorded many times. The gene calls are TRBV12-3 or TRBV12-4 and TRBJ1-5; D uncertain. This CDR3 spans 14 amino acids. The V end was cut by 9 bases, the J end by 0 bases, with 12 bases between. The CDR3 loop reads CASQPADSNQPQHF. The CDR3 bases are TGTGCCAGTCAGCCTGCGGATAGCAATCAGCCCCAGCATTTT.

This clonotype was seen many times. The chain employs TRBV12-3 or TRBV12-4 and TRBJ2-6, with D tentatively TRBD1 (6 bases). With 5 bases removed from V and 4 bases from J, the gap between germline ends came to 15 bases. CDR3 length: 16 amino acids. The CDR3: CASSPTTGFGANVLTF. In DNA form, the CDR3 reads TGTGCCAGCAGTCCTACTACAGGGTTCGGGGCCAACGTCCTGACTTTC.

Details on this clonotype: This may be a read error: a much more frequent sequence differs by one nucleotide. In DNA form, the CDR3 reads TGTGCCAGCAGTTCCTTCTCCTACGAGCAGTACTTC. It specifies CASSSFSYEQYF. This chain joins TRBV6-6 and TRBJ2-7; no reliable D call. V was shortened by 4 bases and J by 0 bases, with 4 bases between the two germline ends. Germline CDR1 MNHNY, CDR2 SVGAGI (reference sequence). CDR3 length: 12 residues.

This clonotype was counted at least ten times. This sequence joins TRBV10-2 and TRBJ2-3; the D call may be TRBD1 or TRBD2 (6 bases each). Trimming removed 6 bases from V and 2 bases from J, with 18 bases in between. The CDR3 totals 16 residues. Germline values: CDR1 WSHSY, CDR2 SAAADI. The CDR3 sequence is CASRRFEGGPTDTQYF. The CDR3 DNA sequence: TGCGCCAGCAGACGATTCGAGGGGGGCCCCACAGATACGCAGTATTTT.

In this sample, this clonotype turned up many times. This CDR3 is CASSLAGQGWEQYF. CDR3 nucleotides: TGTGCCAGCAGCTTAGCGGGGCAGGGGTGGGAGCAGTACTTC. The chain combines TRBV7-8 with TRBJ2-7; a weak D match, TRBD1 (6 bases). CDR3 length: 14 residues. CDR1 and CDR2 (germline): SGHVS, FQNEAQ. Trimming cost V 0 bases and J 7 bases, with 13 bases left between them.

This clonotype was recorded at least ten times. As DNA, the CDR3 is TGTGCCAGCAGTGGCCGTCGTTGGGAGCAGTACTTC. Encoded protein: CASSGRRWEQYF. V is TRBV27 and J is TRBJ2-7, with no clear D. Germline values: CDR1 MNHEY, CDR2 SMNVEV (reference sequence). V shed 5 bases and J shed 7 bases, with 12 bases lying between them. There are 12 residues in the CDR3.

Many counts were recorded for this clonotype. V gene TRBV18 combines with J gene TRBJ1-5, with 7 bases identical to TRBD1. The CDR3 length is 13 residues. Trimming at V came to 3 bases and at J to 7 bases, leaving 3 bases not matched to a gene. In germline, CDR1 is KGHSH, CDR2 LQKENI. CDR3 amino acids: CASSPGRGQPQHF. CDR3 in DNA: TGTGCCAGCTCACCGGGCAGGGGGCAGCCCCAGCATTTT.

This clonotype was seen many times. The CDR3 here is CASRGTGTQYF. CDR3 sequence (DNA): TGTGCCAGCAGGGGAACAGGGACCCAGTACTTC. This chain connects TRBV27 to TRBJ2-5, with D possibly matching TRBD1 (5 bases). CDR1 is MNHEY and CDR2 is SMNVEV in the germline V gene (reference sequence). The CDR3 is made up of 11 amino acids. Trimming removed 6 bases at V and 7 bases at J, with 9 bases between.

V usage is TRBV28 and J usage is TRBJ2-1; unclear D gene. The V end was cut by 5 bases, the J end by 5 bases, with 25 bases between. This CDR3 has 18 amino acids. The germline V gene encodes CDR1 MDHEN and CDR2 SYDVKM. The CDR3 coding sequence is TGTGCCAGCAGTGTCCGGTCCCGTCGAGCACCTAAAAACAATGAGCAGTTCTTC. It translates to CASSVRSRRAPKNNEQFF.

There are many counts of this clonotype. In nucleotides, the CDR3 is TGCGCCAGCAGCCCAGGGACAGGGCGGGAGCAGTACTTC. Protein: CASSPGTGREQYF. V is TRBV5-1 and J is TRBJ2-7; TRBD1 aligns across 9 bases. The CDR3 is made up of 13 amino acids. Trimming took 4 bases from V and 7 from J; bases not matched to a gene: 6. CDR1 is SGHRS, CDR2 YFSETQ, per germline.

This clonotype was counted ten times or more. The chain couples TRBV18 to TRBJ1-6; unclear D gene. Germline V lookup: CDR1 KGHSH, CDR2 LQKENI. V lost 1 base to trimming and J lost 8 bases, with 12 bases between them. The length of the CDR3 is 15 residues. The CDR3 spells CASSPQRGRDSPLHF. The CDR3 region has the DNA TGTGCCAGCTCACCACAGCGCGGCCGAGATTCACCCCTCCACTTT. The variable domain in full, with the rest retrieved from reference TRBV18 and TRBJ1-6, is NAGVMQNPRHLVRRRGQEARLRCSPMKGHSHVYWYRQLPEEGLKFMVYLQKENIIDESGMPKERFSAEFPKEGPSILRIQQVVRGDSAAYFCASSPQRGRDSPLHFGNGTRLTVT.

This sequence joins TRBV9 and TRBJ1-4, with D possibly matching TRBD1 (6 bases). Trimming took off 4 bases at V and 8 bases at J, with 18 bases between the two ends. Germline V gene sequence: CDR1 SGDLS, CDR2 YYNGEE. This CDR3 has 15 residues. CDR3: CASSRYGAGAEKLFF. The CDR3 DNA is TGTGCCAGCAGCCGATATGGAGCAGGGGCCGAAAAACTGTTTTTT.

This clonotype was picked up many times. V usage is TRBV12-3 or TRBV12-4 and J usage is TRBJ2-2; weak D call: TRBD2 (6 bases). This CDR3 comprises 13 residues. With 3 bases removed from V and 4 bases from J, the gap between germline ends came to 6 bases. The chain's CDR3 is CASSFGSTGELFF. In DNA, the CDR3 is TGTGCCAGCAGTTTCGGGAGCACCGGGGAGCTGTTTTTT.

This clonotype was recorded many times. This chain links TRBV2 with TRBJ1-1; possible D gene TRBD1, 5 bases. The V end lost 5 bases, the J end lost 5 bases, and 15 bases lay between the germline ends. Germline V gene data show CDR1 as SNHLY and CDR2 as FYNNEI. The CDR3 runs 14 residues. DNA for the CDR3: TGTGCCAGCAGTACGCAGGGTAGTTCGACTGAAGCTTTCTTT. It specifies CASSTQGSSTEAFF.

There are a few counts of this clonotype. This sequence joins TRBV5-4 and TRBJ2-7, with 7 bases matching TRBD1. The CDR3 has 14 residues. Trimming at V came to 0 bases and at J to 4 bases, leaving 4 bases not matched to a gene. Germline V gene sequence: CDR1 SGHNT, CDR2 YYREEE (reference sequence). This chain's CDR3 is CASSLGDSLYEQYF. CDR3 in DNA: TGTGCCAGCAGCTTGGGGGACAGCCTTTACGAGCAGTACTTC.

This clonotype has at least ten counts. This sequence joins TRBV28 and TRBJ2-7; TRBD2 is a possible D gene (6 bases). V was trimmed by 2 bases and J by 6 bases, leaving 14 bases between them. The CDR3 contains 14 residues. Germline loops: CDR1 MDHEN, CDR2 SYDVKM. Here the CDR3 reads CASSLRGFGGEQYF. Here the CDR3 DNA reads TGTGCCAGCAGTTTACGGGGGTTTGGAGGCGAGCAGTACTTC.

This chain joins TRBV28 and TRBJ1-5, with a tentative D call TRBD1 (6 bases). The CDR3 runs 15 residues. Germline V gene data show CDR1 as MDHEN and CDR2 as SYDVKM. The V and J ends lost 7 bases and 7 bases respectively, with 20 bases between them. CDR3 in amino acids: CASNPFGGPEQPQHF. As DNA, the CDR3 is TGTGCCAGCAATCCCTTCGGGGGGCCGGAGCAGCCCCAGCATTTT.

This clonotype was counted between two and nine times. CDR3 residues: CASSLATDNSPLHF. The DNA for the CDR3 is TGTGCCAGCAGCTTAGCAACGGATAATTCACCCCTCCACTTT. This sequence joins TRBV7-8 and TRBJ1-6; D is undetermined. V dropped 0 bases and J dropped 5 bases, with 5 bases sitting between them. The germline gives CDR1 SGHVS, CDR2 FQNEAQ. The CDR3 loop spans 14 amino acids.

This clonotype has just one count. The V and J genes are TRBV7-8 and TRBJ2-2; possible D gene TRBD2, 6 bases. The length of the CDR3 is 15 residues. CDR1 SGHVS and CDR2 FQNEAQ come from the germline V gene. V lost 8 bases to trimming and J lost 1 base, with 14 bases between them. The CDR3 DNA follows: TGTGCCAGCTCCCGAAACGGGAGGAACACCGGGGAGCTGTTTTTT. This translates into CASSRNGRNTGELFF. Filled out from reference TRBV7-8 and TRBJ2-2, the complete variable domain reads GAGVSQSPRYKVAKRGQDVALRCDPISGHVSLFWYQQALGQGPEFLTYFQNEAQLDKSGLPSDRFFAERPEGSVSTLKIQRTQQEDSAVYLCASSRNGRNTGELFFGEGSRLTVL.

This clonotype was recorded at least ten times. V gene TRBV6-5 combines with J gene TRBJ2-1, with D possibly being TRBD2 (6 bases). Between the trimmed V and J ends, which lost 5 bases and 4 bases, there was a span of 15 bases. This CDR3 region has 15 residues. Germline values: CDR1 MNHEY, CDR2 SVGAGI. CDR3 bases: TGTGCCAGCAGTGGGGGACTCCCACCATACAATGAGCAGTTCTTC. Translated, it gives CASSGGLPPYNEQFF.

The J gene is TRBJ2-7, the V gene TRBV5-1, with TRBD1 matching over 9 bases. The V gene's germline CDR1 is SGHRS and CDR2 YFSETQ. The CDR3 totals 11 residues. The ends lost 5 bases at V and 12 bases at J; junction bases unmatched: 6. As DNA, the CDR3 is TGCGCCAGCAGTTCCGGACAGGGGAGGTACTTC. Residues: CASSSGQGRYF.